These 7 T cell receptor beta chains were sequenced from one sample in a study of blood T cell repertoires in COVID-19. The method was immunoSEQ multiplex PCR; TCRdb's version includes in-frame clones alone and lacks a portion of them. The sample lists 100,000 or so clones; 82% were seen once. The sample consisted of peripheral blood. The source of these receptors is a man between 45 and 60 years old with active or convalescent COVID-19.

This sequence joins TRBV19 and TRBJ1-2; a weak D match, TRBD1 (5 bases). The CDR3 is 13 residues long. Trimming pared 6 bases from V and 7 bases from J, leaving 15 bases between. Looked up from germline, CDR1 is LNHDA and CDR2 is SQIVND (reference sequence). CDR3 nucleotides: TGTGCCAGTAGGAAGGATCTCACAGGTGGCTACACCTTC. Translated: CASRKDLTGGYTF. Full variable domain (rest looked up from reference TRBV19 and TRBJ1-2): DGGITQSPKYLFRKEGQNVTLSCEQNLNHDAMYWYRQDPGQGLRLIYYSQIVNDFQKGDIAEGYSVSREKKESFPLTVTSAQKNPTAFYLCASRKDLTGGYTFGSGTRLTVV.

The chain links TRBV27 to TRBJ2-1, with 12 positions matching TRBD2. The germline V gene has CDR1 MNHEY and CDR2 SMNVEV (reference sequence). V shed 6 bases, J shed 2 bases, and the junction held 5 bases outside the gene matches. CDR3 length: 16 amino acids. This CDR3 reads CASRKTSGGTYNEQFF. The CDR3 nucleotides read TGTGCCAGCAGAAAGACTAGCGGGGGTACCTACAATGAGCAGTTCTTC.

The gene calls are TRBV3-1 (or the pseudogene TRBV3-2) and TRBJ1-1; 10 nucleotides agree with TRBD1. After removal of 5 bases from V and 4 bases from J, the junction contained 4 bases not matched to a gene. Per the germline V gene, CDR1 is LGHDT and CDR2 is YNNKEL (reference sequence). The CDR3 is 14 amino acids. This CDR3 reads CASSWDRGGTEAFF. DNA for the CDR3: TGTGCCAGCAGCTGGGACAGGGGAGGCACTGAAGCTTTCTTT.

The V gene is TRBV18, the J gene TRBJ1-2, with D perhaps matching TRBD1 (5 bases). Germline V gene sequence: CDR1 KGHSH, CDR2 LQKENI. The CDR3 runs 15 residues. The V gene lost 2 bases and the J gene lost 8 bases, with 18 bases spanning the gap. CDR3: CASSPRSPGDLGYTF. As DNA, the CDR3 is TGTGCCAGCTCACCAAGATCCCCGGGGGATTTAGGCTACACCTTC. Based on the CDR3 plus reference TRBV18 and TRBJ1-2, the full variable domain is NAGVMQNPRHLVRRRGQEARLRCSPMKGHSHVYWYRQLPEEGLKFMVYLQKENIIDESGMPKERFSAEFPKEGPSILRIQQVVRGDSAAYFCASSPRSPGDLGYTFGSGTRLTVV.

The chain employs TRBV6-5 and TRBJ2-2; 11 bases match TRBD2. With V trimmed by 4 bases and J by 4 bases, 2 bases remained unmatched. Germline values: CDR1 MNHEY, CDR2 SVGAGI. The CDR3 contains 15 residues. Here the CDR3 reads CASSFSGGATGELFF. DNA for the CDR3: TGTGCCAGCAGTTTTAGCGGGGGGGCCACCGGGGAGCTGTTTTTT.

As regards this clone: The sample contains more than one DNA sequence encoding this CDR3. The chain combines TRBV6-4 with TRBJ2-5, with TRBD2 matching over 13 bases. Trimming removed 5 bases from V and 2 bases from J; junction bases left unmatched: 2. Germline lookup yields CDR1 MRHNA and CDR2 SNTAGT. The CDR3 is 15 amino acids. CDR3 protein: CASSRLAGGQETQYF. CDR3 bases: TGTGCCAGCAGTAGACTAGCGGGGGGACAAGAGACCCAGTACTTC.

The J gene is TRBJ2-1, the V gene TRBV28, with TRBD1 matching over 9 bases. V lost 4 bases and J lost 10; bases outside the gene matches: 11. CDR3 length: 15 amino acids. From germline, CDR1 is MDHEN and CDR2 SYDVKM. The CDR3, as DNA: TGTGCCAGCAGTTCGAGCCAGACAGGGGGAAAAGAGCAGTTCTTC. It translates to CASSSSQTGGKEQFF.